This entry concerns a single TCR beta chain. The antigen remains unidentified. The data belong to a study of response to subunit inactivated influenza vaccine. Regarding the study as a whole: It was the authors' suggestion that each seasonal influenza vaccination recruits few new T cells.

V was pared by 2 bases and J by 7 bases, with 20 bases between. This CDR3 contains 15 residues. Per the germline V gene, CDR1 is SQVTM and CDR2 is ANQGSEA. TCRdb re-called the RT-PCR reads with MiXCR, one entry per CDR3 protein. This table holds under 800,000 distinct CDR3 sequences, roughly 13% found once. The gene calls are TRBV29-1 and TRBJ2-5; D may be TRBD2 (6 bases). The receptor was derived from a man in his fifties or sixties who received an inactivated influenza vaccine. The sequencing used PBMCs from blood, collected around two weeks before vaccination. For the CDR3, the DNA is TGCAGCGTTGAATCTTGGCAGGGACTTTTTTGGACCCAGTACTTC. Translated, it gives CSVESWQGLFWTQYF.